Following are 4 T cell receptor beta chains from one sample sequenced in a study of immune evolution from preneoplasia to lung adenocarcinoma. Data came from immunoSEQ multiplex PCR; TCRdb stores just in-frame clones and leaves some out. The table lists a few thousand clones, 77% of them singletons. The sample taken for sequencing was FFPE minimally invasive lung adenocarcinoma tissue. The receptor source for this set is a person aged 55-80 years with lung adenocarcinoma.

V gene TRBV7-9 combines with J gene TRBJ1-2; no reliable D call. This CDR3 is built from 13 residues. Germline-derived CDR1 and CDR2 are SEHNR and FQNEAQ (reference sequence). Trimming took off 6 bases at V and 2 bases at J, with 10 bases between the two ends. This chain's CDR3 is CASSSDGNYGYTF. Written as DNA, the CDR3 is TGTGCCAGCAGTTCAGACGGGAACTATGGCTACACCTTC.

CDR3 DNA sequence: TGCGCCAGCAGCCAAGTCGATGGGGGACCCTACGAGCAGTACTTC. It specifies CASSQVDGGPYEQYF. The V gene is TRBV4-1, the J gene TRBJ2-7; either TRBD1 or TRBD2 may supply D (5 bases each). The length of the CDR3 is 15 residues. Trimming took 1 base from V and 2 from J, leaving 12 bases between them. Looked up from germline, CDR1 is MGHRA and CDR2 is YSYEKL.

In this sample, this clone turned up a few times. The chain joins TRBV7-9 to TRBJ2-3, with D perhaps TRBD1 (6 bases). This CDR3 contains 15 residues. From germline, CDR1 is SEHNR and CDR2 FQNEAQ (reference sequence). The V end lost 0 bases, the J end lost 6 bases, and 13 bases lay between the germline ends. The CDR3 nucleotides are TGTGCCAGCAGCTTAGCGGTGGGGGCGGTGGATACGCAGTATTTT. Encoded protein: CASSLAVGAVDTQYF.

A remark on this clone: The junction does not match germline at one end; this may be a read error. The V and J genes are TRBV14 and TRBJ2-1, with 7 positions matching TRBD1. CDR1 SGHDN and CDR2 FVKESK come from the germline V gene. The CDR3 consists of 15 residues. The DNA of the CDR3 is TGTGCCAGCAGACAAGGGGGCAACTCCTACAATGAGCAGTTCTTC. Translation: CASRQGGNSYNEQFF. Together with reference TRBV14 and TRBJ2-1, the CDR3 gives the full variable domain: EAGVTQFPSHSVIEKGQTVTLRCDPISGHDNLYWYRRVMGKEIKFLLHFVKESKQDESGMPNNRFLAERTGGTYSTLKVQPAELEDSGVYFCASRQGGNSYNEQFFGPGTRLTVL.